A selection of T cell receptor beta chains follows, all from one sample in a study of T cell responses to AZD1222 COVID-19 vaccine. Libraries were prepared by immunoSEQ multiplex PCR; TCRdb keeps only in-frame clonotypes and omits some of them. In the table there are about 100,000 clones, approximately 87% of which are singletons. This specimen consisted of peripheral blood, obtained on day 0 of AZD1222 vaccination. These TCRs come from an adult in good health. The CDR3 runs from the conserved cysteine through the conserved F or W. The D gene is left open where the match is weak. Not every row has a clone size; where given, it reads once, few, many or a size class.

>few|-|TRBJ2-7|TRBV9
TGTGCCAGCAGCCCTTTTGGGGAAGGGAGCTCCTACGAGCAGTACTTC
CASSPFGEGSSYEQYF
>-|-|TRBJ1-1|TRBV10-2
TGCGCCAGCACTATGACCGGCCAACGGGCTGAAGCTTTCTTT
CASTMTGQRAEAFF
>-|TRBD2|TRBJ2-1|TRBV12-3/TRBV12-4
TGTGCCAGCAGTTTAGCGGGAGGGGTTGAGCAGTTCTTC
CASSLAGGVEQFF
>-|TRBD1|TRBJ1-2|TRBV2
TGTGCCAGCAGTGGACAGGGGACCGGAGGCTACACCTTC
CASSGQGTGGYTF
>once|TRBD2|TRBJ2-7|TRBV5-1
TGCGCCAGCAGGGAGGCTAGCGGGACCTACGAGCAGTACTTC
CASREASGTYEQYF
>few|TRBD1|TRBJ1-1|TRBV9
TGTGCCAGCAGCGTAGCGTACAGGGGCACTGAAGCTTTCTTT
CASSVAYRGTEAFF
>-|-|TRBJ1-1|TRBV5-1
TGCGCCAGCAGCTTGGTAGAGGGAGAAGCTTTCTTT
CASSLVEGEAFF
>-|-|TRBJ1-6|TRBV25-1
TGTGCCAGCAGTGAAATGGGGGGAAGGGGGTCACCCCTCCACTTT
CASSEMGGRGSPLHF
>-|-|TRBJ1-2|TRBV19
TGTGCCAGTAGTATATGGGCCGCCTATGGCTACACCTTC
CASSIWAAYGYTF
>-|-|TRBJ2-1|TRBV5-1
TGCGCCAGCAGCTTAGCGTGGAGCTCCTACAATGAGCAGTTCTTC
CASSLAWSSYNEQFF
>-|TRBD1|TRBJ2-7|TRBV6-5
TGTGCCAGCAGCGGGACAGGATCCCGCGAGCAGTACTTC
CASSGTGSREQYF
>-|-|TRBJ2-7|TRBV7-9
TGTGCCAGCAGCGCGGCGGGGTACGAGCAGTACTTC
CASSAAGYEQYF
>-|-|TRBJ1-3|TRBV28
TGTGCCAGCAGTTATTATAGCTCTGGAAACACCATATATTTT
CASSYYSSGNTIYF
>-|-|TRBJ1-2|TRBV4-1
TGCGCCAGCAGCCAAGTATATCCCTATGGCTACACCTTC
CASSQVYPYGYTF
>-|-|TRBJ1-2|TRBV28
TGTGCCAGCAGTTTGGCCCAGCCTCCGTATGGCTACACCTTC
CASSLAQPPYGYTF
>-|TRBD1|TRBJ2-7|TRBV11-1
TGTGCCAGCAGCCTAGCCGGGACAGGGTCCTACGAGCAGTACTTC
CASSLAGTGSYEQYF
>once|-|TRBJ1-2|TRBV19
TGTGCCAGTAGTCCTCAGGTCCCCCTTAGCGGCTACACCTTC
CASSPQVPLSGYTF
>-|-|TRBJ2-1|TRBV5-4
TGTGCCAGCAGCTCCGATCCGGGAACCCCAGAGCAGTTCTTC
CASSSDPGTPEQFF
>-|TRBD1|TRBJ2-7|TRBV6-5
TGTGCCAGCAGTTACTCGACAGGGGGTATCTACGAGCAGTACTTC
CASSYSTGGIYEQYF
>-|-|TRBJ1-5|TRBV12-3/TRBV12-4
TGTGCCAGCAGTTTGGTGAATCAGCCCCAGCATTTT
CASSLVNQPQHF
>many|-|TRBJ1-3|TRBV7-6
TGTGCCAGCAGCTTATGGGGCGTCGGAAACACCATATATTTT
CASSLWGVGNTIYF
>-|TRBD1|TRBJ2-5|TRBV10-1
TGCGCCAGCAGCGAAGGGACAGGGACACAAGAGACCCAGTACTTC
CASSEGTGTQETQYF
>once|TRBD2|TRBJ2-7|TRBV30
TGTGCCTGGAATCCAACGGGACTAGCGGGATCTCCCTACGAGCAGTACTTC
CAWNPTGLAGSPYEQYF
>-|-|TRBJ2-1|TRBV5-8
TGTGCCAGCAGCTTGGAAGGTCTCTCCTACAATGAGCAGTTCTTC
CASSLEGLSYNEQFF
>-|-|TRBJ1-3|TRBV12-3/TRBV12-4
TGTGCCAGCAAAGTTAGAACGGGAAACACCATATATTTT
CASKVRTGNTIYF
>-|TRBD1|TRBJ2-1|TRBV5-1
TGCGCCAGCAGCTTGGGAGGGGGCGGCCCGAATGAGCAGTTCTTC
CASSLGGGGPNEQFF
>-|TRBD1|TRBJ1-1|TRBV5-1
TGCGCCAGCAGCCCCGCAGGGGGCACTGAAGCTTTCTTT
CASSPAGGTEAFF
>-|-|TRBJ1-2|TRBV5-4
TGTGCCAGCAGCTTAAGTTTTGAGGGGGTGACGGGCTACACCTTC
CASSLSFEGVTGYTF
>-|-|TRBJ1-6|TRBV6-5
TGTGCCAGCAGTTACTCCCAGGGGTATTCACCCCTCCACTTT
CASSYSQGYSPLHF
>-|-|TRBJ1-1|TRBV11-1
TGTGCCAGCAGCACTAGGGGTTCCACTGAAGCTTTCTTT
CASSTRGSTEAFF
>-|-|TRBJ1-3|TRBV7-3
TGTGCCAGCAGCTTAACCCCAGGGCAAACTGGAAACACCATATATTTT
CASSLTPGQTGNTIYF
>once|-|TRBJ1-2|TRBV5-1
TGCGCCAGCGCTCAGGGGTCGAGGGAAGCGGGCTACACCTTC
CASAQGSREAGYTF
>-|TRBD1|TRBJ1-5|TRBV15
TGTGCCACCAGCAGAGGGACAGGGGGCCAGGGAGGACAGCCCCAGCATTTT
CATSRGTGGQGGQPQHF
>once|-|TRBJ1-2|TRBV18
TGTGCCAGCTCACCTCAACCCACCGGGGGAACCCCTTATGGCTACACCTTC
CASSPQPTGGTPYGYTF
>-|TRBD1|TRBJ1-5|TRBV3-1/TRBV3-2
TGTGCCAGCAGCCAAGGAGGGGACAGGGGTCTCGTAGGACGCAATCAGCCCCAGCATTTT
CASSQGGDRGLVGRNQPQHF
>-|TRBD2|TRBJ2-3|TRBV28
TGTGCCGCTAGCGGAAGCACAGATACGCAGTATTTT
CAASGSTDTQYF
>-|-|TRBJ2-7|TRBV18
TGTGCCAGCTCACCTCAAGGAAGGACAAGCTCCTACGAGCAGTACTTC
CASSPQGRTSSYEQYF
>-|TRBD2|TRBJ2-5|TRBV27
TGTGCCAGCAGTCCCTACCTAGCGGACCAAGAGACCCAGTACTTC
CASSPYLADQETQYF
>-|-|TRBJ2-4|TRBV7-2
TGTGCCAGCAGCTTAGTGGATTGGCGGGGAAACATTCAGTACTTC
CASSLVDWRGNIQYF
>-|TRBD1|TRBJ1-6|TRBV18
TGTGCCAGCTCACTACGGACAGGGGGGGATTCACCCCTCCACTTT
CASSLRTGGDSPLHF
>-|-|TRBJ1-1|TRBV19
TGTGCTACTAGGAGAGGGTGGAGGAACACTGAAGCTTTCTTT
CATRRGWRNTEAFF
>-|TRBD1|TRBJ1-2|TRBV6-5
TGTGCCAGCAGAGGGACAGGTCGCTTCATCTATGGCTACACCTTC
CASRGTGRFIYGYTF
>-|-|TRBJ1-1|TRBV7-3
TGTGCCAGCAGCCCTGGTGGGACAACTAACACTGAAGCTTTCTTT
CASSPGGTTNTEAFF
>-|-|TRBJ1-4|TRBV6-2/TRBV6-3
TGTGCCAGCAGTTTTCAAACAGGGTTAACTGAAAAACTGTTTTTT
CASSFQTGLTEKLFF
>-|-|TRBJ1-2|TRBV5-1
TGCGCCAGCAGCTTTGGTCAAGCTAACTATGGCTACACCTTC
CASSFGQANYGYTF
>-|-|TRBJ2-7|TRBV20-1
TGCAGTGCTAGTACAGGTTTGGTCGAGCAGTACTTC
CSASTGLVEQYF
>-|TRBD1|TRBJ1-5|TRBV6-1
TGTGCCAGCAGTGAGGGGACAGGAAAAAATCAGCCCCAGCATTTT
CASSEGTGKNQPQHF
>-|-|TRBJ1-6|TRBV6-5
TGTGCCAGCAGTTACTTGGGAGCTGGCGGTTCACCCCTCCACTTT
CASSYLGAGGSPLHF
>once|-|TRBJ1-1|TRBV5-8
TGTGCCAGCAGCTTGGAGTGGGGTATGAACACTGAAGCTTTCTTT
CASSLEWGMNTEAFF
>-|TRBD1|TRBJ1-5|TRBV6-5
TGTGCCAGCAGTTCCGGGACAGGGGGCCTTTTTCAGCCCCAGCATTTT
CASSSGTGGLFQPQHF
>-|TRBD2|TRBJ2-3|TRBV27
TGTGCCAGCAGTTTATCGCCAGCGACTAGCGGACTCACAGATACGCAGTATTTT
CASSLSPATSGLTDTQYF
>-|TRBD2|TRBJ2-3|TRBV9
TGTGCCAGCAGCGTAGGCCTACTAGCGGACGGCGGGGATACGCAGTATTTT
CASSVGLLADGGDTQYF
>-|-|TRBJ1-1|TRBV7-3
TGTGCCAGCAGCTCGGGGGCGTGGGACACTGAAGCTTTCTTT
CASSSGAWDTEAFF
>-|-|TRBJ1-4|TRBV18
TGTGCCAGCTCACCAAGCTACAGGGAGGGGAGCGAAAAACTGTTTTTT
CASSPSYREGSEKLFF
>-|-|TRBJ2-7|TRBV27
TGTGCCAGCAGTTTAAGTGGGCCCTACGAGCAGTACTTC
CASSLSGPYEQYF